The 5 T cell receptor beta chains below were found in one sample sequenced in a study of shared clonotypes between healthy human individuals. The table came from immunoSEQ multiplex PCR; TCRdb's copy has only in-frame clones and leaves some out. The data hold about 460,000 clones, with approximately 71% observed a single time. Sequencing was done on a sample of PBMCs. The source is a woman aged 40 to 50 in good health. Some clones in this sample may be carry-over from other donors' samples.

The CDR3 loop reads CASSPRGGRSDTQYF. CDR3 DNA: TGTGCCAGCAGCCCACGGGGCGGGAGATCAGATACGCAGTATTTT. The V gene is TRBV7-3, the J gene TRBJ2-3, with 7 bases that match TRBD2. This CDR3 is built from 15 residues. Germline CDR1 SGHTA, CDR2 FQGTGA. Germline trimming cut 5 bases from V and 4 bases from J; bases unmatched to any gene: 9.

J is TRBJ2-6 and V is TRBV7-3, with 7 bases matching TRBD1. Germline CDR1 is SGHTA and CDR2 is FQGTGA. CDR3 length: 15 residues. V was pared by 5 bases and J by 2 bases, with 3 bases of the junction left unmatched. The CDR3 reads CASSRGTAGANVLTF. The CDR3 DNA reads TGTGCCAGCAGCAGAGGGACAGCTGGGGCCAACGTCCTGACTTTC. The variable domain in full, with the rest retrieved from reference TRBV7-3 and TRBJ2-6, is GAGVSQTPSNKVTEKGKYVELRCDPISGHTALYWYRQSLGQGPEFLIYFQGTGAADDSGLPNDRFFAVRPEGSVSTLKIQRTERGDSAVYLCASSRGTAGANVLTFGAGSRLTVL.

The rearrangement joins TRBV10-3 to TRBJ2-7, with 13 nucleotides matching TRBD2. V lost 8 bases, J lost 2 bases, and 15 bases stayed unmatched. CDR1 is ENHRY, CDR2 SYGVKD, per germline. This CDR3 has 18 amino acids. In nucleotides, the CDR3 is TGTGCCATCGCGTCAGGACTAGCGGGAGAAGTCCGCCCCTACGAGCAGTACTTC. Protein product: CAIASGLAGEVRPYEQYF.

The rearrangement joins TRBV11-2 to TRBJ1-1; maybe TRBD1 (6 bases). Between the trimmed V and J ends, which lost 1 base and 3 bases, there was a span of 9 bases. Germline CDR1 and CDR2: SGHAT and FQNNGV. CDR3 size: 14 residues. This chain's CDR3 is CASSLAQGYTEAFF. The CDR3 DNA follows: TGTGCCAGCAGCTTAGCACAGGGTTACACTGAAGCTTTCTTT.

Only a few counts were recorded for this clone. The chain links TRBV19 to TRBJ2-5; unclear D gene. The CDR3 contains 12 residues. Germline V gene sequence: CDR1 LNHDA, CDR2 SQIVND (reference sequence). Trimming left V 0 bases short and J 7 bases short, with 6 bases between. CDR3: CASSIDPMTQYF. Here the CDR3 DNA reads TGTGCCAGTAGTATAGACCCAATGACCCAGTACTTC.